The 2 T cell receptor beta chains below all came from one sample that was sequenced in a study of T cell responses to AZD1222 COVID-19 vaccine. Some clones are missing from TCRdb's copy, which holds only in-frame ones; the method was immunoSEQ multiplex PCR. This repertoire shows about 110,000 clones, nearly 90% found once; its top ten account for 17%. The sample was peripheral blood, taken on day 0 of AZD1222 vaccination. The receptors come from an adult in good health.

This clone was recorded a few times. The chain employs TRBV27 and TRBJ2-1, with D tentatively TRBD1 (6 bases). CDR1 is MNHEY and CDR2 is SMNVEV in the germline V gene (reference sequence). Trimming cost V 5 bases and J 6 bases, with 8 bases left between them. The CDR3 contains 12 residues. The CDR3 nucleotides read TGTGCCAGCAGTACAGGGCGCAATGAGCAGTTCTTC. Translation gives CASSTGRNEQFF.

V usage is TRBV29-1 and J usage is TRBJ1-1; TRBD1 aligns across 9 bases. Germline CDR1 SQVTM, CDR2 ANQGSEA. The ends lost 8 bases at V and 3 bases at J; junction bases unmatched: 13. This CDR3 has 15 residues. This CDR3 is CSLGGTGQGYTEAFF. Written as DNA, the CDR3 is TGCAGCCTTGGCGGGACAGGGCAGGGGTACACTGAAGCTTTCTTT.